These 18 T cell receptor beta chains originate from one sample sequenced in a study of regulatory T cells in long-lasting Graves disease. According to the study, TCR beta libraries were built with iRepertoire HTBI primers and CDR3-region Arm-PCR. TCRdb used MiXCR to reprocess the multiplex PCR reads, holding one entry per CDR3 protein. The table lists fewer than 550,000 distinct CDR3 sequences, 20% to 25% of them singletons. As to time point: persistent/refractory GD, antithyroid drugs over 5 years with positive TRAb. RNA extracted from PBMCs served as the sequencing template. The sequenced sample was peripheral blood mononuclear cells (PBMCs), obtained when the disease was refractory, from a patient treated with antithyroid drugs. The source is a female donor with Graves disease.

In this sample, this clonotype turned up a few times. The chain has TRBV3-1 and TRBJ1-4; no definite D call. V gave up 2 bases and J gave up 8 bases, with 15 bases separating them. CDR3 length: 15 residues. From germline, CDR1 is LGHDT and CDR2 YNNKEL (reference sequence). Written as DNA, the CDR3 is TGTGCCAGCAGCCAACTCGGGGTAGGAGGGGAAAAACTGTTTTTT. It translates to CASSQLGVGGEKLFF.

This sequence joins TRBV30 and TRBJ2-7; D is uncertain. Deletions cut 2 bases from V and 5 bases from J, with 13 bases between. CDR3 length equals 13 residues. The germline V gene has CDR1 GTSNPN and CDR2 SVGIG (reference sequence). CDR3 sequence: CAWSLSHDDEQYF. The CDR3 coding sequence is TGTGCCTGGAGTTTATCTCATGACGACGAGCAGTACTTC.

In its sample, this clonotype was seen many times. The chain joins TRBV20-1 to TRBJ1-2; 7 nucleotides line up with TRBD1. Trimming at V came to 0 bases and at J to 4 bases, leaving 5 bases not matched to a gene. The germline V gene has CDR1 DFQATT and CDR2 SNEGSKA (reference sequence). This CDR3 is 14 amino acids long. CDR3 sequence: CSAREGQARYGYTF. The CDR3 region has the DNA TGCAGTGCTAGAGAAGGACAGGCCCGCTATGGCTACACCTTC.

The V gene is TRBV27, the J gene TRBJ2-2; 8 positions match TRBD1. CDR1 and CDR2 from the germline V gene are MNHEY and SMNVEV (reference sequence). The CDR3 runs 17 residues. V lost 0 bases to trimming and J lost 0 bases; unmatched junction nucleotides: 3. The CDR3 protein is CASSLSPGQANTGELFF. DNA for the CDR3: TGTGCCAGCAGTTTATCCCCGGGACAGGCGAACACCGGGGAGCTGTTTTTT.

In this sample, this clonotype turned up once. The V gene is TRBV6-2 or TRBV6-3, the J gene TRBJ1-2, with 10 bases identical to TRBD1. V dropped 6 bases and J dropped 5; count of bases not matched to a gene: 3. Per germline, CDR1 MNHEY and CDR2 SVGEGT. The CDR3 runs 13 residues. DNA of the CDR3: TGTGCCAGCAGGACAGGGGGCAAGTATGGCTACACCTTC. Translated: CASRTGGKYGYTF.

In its sample, this clonotype was seen a few times. The rearrangement joins TRBV24-1 to TRBJ2-2; the match to TRBD2 covers 16 bases. The CDR3 is 19 amino acids. Germline assignment: CDR1 KGHDR and CDR2 SFDVKD. The trim removed 4 bases at V and 7 bases at J, leaving 11 bases unmatched. The DNA for the CDR3 is TGTGCCACCAGTGACCTCACCGGGACTAGCGGGAGGGCCATCGGGGAGCTGTTTTTT. It translates to CATSDLTGTSGRAIGELFF.

The rearrangement links TRBV5-1 to TRBJ1-4, with D possibly matching TRBD1 (6 bases). This CDR3 contains 16 residues. In germline, CDR1 is SGHRS, CDR2 YFSETQ. The germline V and J ends were trimmed by 1 base and 8 bases, with 18 bases remaining between them. CDR3 loop: CASSLPRGDNSEKLFF. The CDR3 DNA reads as TGCGCCAGCAGCTTGCCCCGGGGGGACAATAGCGAAAAACTGTTTTTT.

The chain employs TRBV29-1 and TRBJ2-5, with D perhaps assigned TRBD1 or TRBD2 (5 bases each). The germline V and J ends were trimmed by 5 bases and 7 bases, with 8 bases remaining between them. The CDR3 is made up of 10 amino acids. Per the germline V gene, CDR1 is SQVTM and CDR2 is ANQGSEA. The DNA for the CDR3 is TGCAGCGTTCGGGGCCGGACCCAGTACTTC. Its protein product is CSVRGRTQYF.

This chain links TRBV28 with TRBJ2-1; TRBD2 matches 7 bases. Looked up from germline, CDR1 is MDHEN and CDR2 is SYDVKM. With 3 bases clipped from V and 8 bases from J, the junction kept 7 bases outside the gene matches. There are 14 residues in the CDR3. The CDR3 DNA sequence: TGTGCCAGCAGTTTTGGCGGGAGACGGGATGAGCAGTTCTTC. This sequence encodes CASSFGGRRDEQFF.

This clonotype was found a few times. The genes are TRBV10-3 and TRBJ2-7, with a weak D call TRBD1 (6 bases). The CDR3 has 14 residues. Germline V gene sequence: CDR1 ENHRY, CDR2 SYGVKD. Trimming took 3 bases from V and 2 from J, leaving 11 bases between them. CDR3: CAISDRAGAYEQYF. CDR3 bases: TGTGCCATCAGTGATCGGGCAGGGGCCTACGAGCAGTACTTC.

This chain connects TRBV7-2 to TRBJ2-7; weak D call: TRBD2 (5 bases). This CDR3 has 16 residues. The V end lost 5 bases, the J end lost 6 bases, and 23 bases lay between the germline ends. The germline gives CDR1 SGHTA, CDR2 FQGNSA. This CDR3 is CASSLPKFPGTGEQYF. CDR3 bases: TGTGCCAGCAGCCTGCCTAAGTTTCCGGGAACGGGCGAGCAGTACTTC.

The CDR3 loop is CASSHGPGQSSYEQYF. The CDR3 DNA is TGCGCCAGCAGCCACGGGCCGGGACAGTCTTCCTACGAGCAGTACTTC. This rearrangement joins TRBV4-1 to TRBJ2-7, with 7 bases matching TRBD1. The CDR3 is 16 residues long. CDR1 and CDR2 (germline): MGHRA, YSYEKL. Trimming cost V 3 bases and J 1 base; bases outside gene matches: 9.

A few counts support this clonotype. V gene TRBV5-1 combines with J gene TRBJ1-1; weak D call: TRBD1 (6 bases). V was shortened by 0 bases and J by 5 bases, with 14 bases between the two germline ends. Germline V gives CDR1 SGHRS, CDR2 YFSETQ. The CDR3 is made up of 15 amino acids. The CDR3: CASSLVGGQGTEAFF. CDR3 DNA: TGCGCCAGCAGCTTGGTAGGGGGGCAGGGGACTGAAGCTTTCTTT.

A few counts support this clonotype. The V gene is TRBV29-1, the J gene TRBJ1-1; possibly TRBD1 for D (6 bases). V was shortened by 4 bases and J by 5 bases, with 14 bases between the two germline ends. The CDR3 runs to 13 residues. The germline V gene has CDR1 SQVTM and CDR2 ANQGSEA. The CDR3: CSVVGQGMTEAFF. The CDR3 nucleotides are TGCAGCGTTGTGGGCCAGGGGATGACTGAAGCTTTCTTT.

Concerning this clonotype: Given the absence of the conserved phenylalanine or tryptophan at the CDR3 end, a read error is likely. The chain uses TRBV3-1 and TRBJ1-2, with TRBD1 matching 9 bases. Looked up from germline, CDR1 is LGHDT and CDR2 is YNNKEL (reference sequence). There are 14 residues in the CDR3. The V and J ends lost 0 bases and 7 bases, in that order; junction bases with no gene match: 3. The CDR3 protein is CASSQEGTGSGYTV. For the CDR3, the DNA is TGTGCCAGCAGCCAAGAGGGGACAGGGTCTGGCTACACCGTC.

This clonotype was seen many times. The gene calls are TRBV2 and TRBJ1-2; D remains ambiguous. The CDR3 is 13 residues long. V was clipped by 7 bases and J by 7 bases, with 16 bases between them. CDR1 is SNHLY and CDR2 is FYNNEI in the germline V gene. This chain's CDR3 is CASTPGQVGGYTF. CDR3 bases: TGTGCCAGCACTCCCGGGCAGGTCGGTGGCTACACCTTC.

This clonotype was found a few times. The J gene is TRBJ2-4, the V gene TRBV20-1; maybe TRBD2 (6 bases). This CDR3 is 15 amino acids long. Trimming cost V 4 bases and J 0 bases, with 13 bases left between them. The germline V gene encodes CDR1 DFQATT and CDR2 SNEGSKA (reference sequence). CDR3 DNA sequence: TGCAGTGCTATCCTAACGGGAGTAGCCAAAAACATTCAGTACTTC. It translates to CSAILTGVAKNIQYF.

This clonotype was seen repeatedly, ten times or more. The rearrangement joins TRBV28 to TRBJ2-6; D possibly corresponds to TRBD1 (6 bases). This CDR3 region has 19 residues. V lost 1 base, J lost 1 base, and 17 bases lay in between. CDR1 and CDR2 (germline): MDHEN, SYDVKM. CDR3 sequence reads: CASSLSYEYRESGANVLTF. CDR3 sequence (DNA): TGTGCCAGCAGTTTATCCTACGAATACAGGGAGTCTGGGGCCAACGTCCTGACTTTC.